The subject of this entry is one TCR beta chain. In germline, CDR1 is GTSNPN, CDR2 SVGIG (reference sequence). The CDR3 has 13 residues. J gave up 3 bases and V 3 bases, and 1 base lay outside the gene matches. These data come from a study of blood T cell repertoires in COVID-19. Produced via immunoSEQ multiplex PCR; TCRdb's table is partial and in-frame only. The sample shows about 34,000 clones, 90% of them seen only once. The V call is TRBV30, the J call TRBJ2-3, with 9 bases lining up with TRBD1. The sequence was obtained from an elderly man with acute or convalescent COVID-19. Sequencing was done on a sample of peripheral blood. CDR3 sequence: CAWRDRGTDTQYF. DNA for the CDR3: TGTGCCTGGAGGGACAGGGGAACAGATACGCAGTATTTT.